This T cell receptor (beta chain) was sequenced for a study of blood T cells in healthy people across ages. A second PCR, run for about 6 to 12 cycles, used a sample-barcoded 5' primer plus a J-beta primer mix. TCRdb passed the 5' RACE reads through MiXCR, listing each CDR3 protein once. The data contain roughly 1,500,000 distinct CDR3 sequences, approximately 32% of them singletons. Unmatched junction bases numbered 4, after V lost 3 bases and J lost 1 base. Per germline, CDR1 MGHRA and CDR2 YSYEKL. The CDR3 extends over 15 amino acids. Material for sequencing was blood. This clonotype was obtained from a woman in her twenties or thirties in good health. The chain is built from TRBV4-1 and TRBJ1-1; the match to TRBD1 covers 8 bases. The CDR3 spells CASSQEDRENTEAFF. The CDR3, as DNA: TGCGCCAGCAGCCAGGAGGACAGGGAGAACACTGAAGCTTTCTTT.